This TCR beta chain was captured by sequencing in a study of blood T cell repertoires in COVID-19. The CDR3 covers 15 residues. The V segment lost 6 bases and the J segment 4 bases; nucleotides outside the gene matches: 10. The V gene's germline CDR1 is SGHTA and CDR2 FQGNSA. Produced via immunoSEQ multiplex PCR; TCRdb's table is partial and in-frame only. This sample has under 100,000 clones, with around nine tenths found just once. The TCR comes from a young man with acute or convalescent COVID-19. Sequences were obtained from peripheral blood. The chain couples TRBV7-2 to TRBJ2-3; TRBD1 aligns across 7 bases. This CDR3 reads CASRRDRAVPDTQYF. In DNA form, the CDR3 reads TGTGCCAGCAGACGCGACAGGGCAGTGCCAGATACGCAGTATTTT.